A selection of T cell receptor beta chains follows, all from one sample in a study of T cells in tuberculosis. Produced via immunoSEQ multiplex PCR; TCRdb's table is partial and in-frame only. The table records about 58,000 clones, roughly 87% of them present only once. The sequencing input was CD1b-GMM tetramer-negative cells sorted from PBMCs. The receptors stem from an adult woman with latent tuberculosis. CDR3s include the opening cysteine and the closing phenylalanine or tryptophan. A D gene is named only where the DNA matches it firmly. The listing skips clone size in some rows; elsewhere it reads once, few, many or a size class.

j_call	d_call	clone_size	v_call	cdr3_nt	cdr3_aa
TRBJ2-5	NA	NA	TRBV5-1	TGCGCCAGCAGCTGGGCCGGGGCGGGGCTTCAAGAGACCCAGTACTTC	CASSWAGAGLQETQYF
TRBJ2-7	NA	NA	TRBV4-3	TGCGCCAGCAGCCAAGATTATGACAACTCCTACGAGCAGTACTTC	CASSQDYDNSYEQYF
TRBJ2-7	TRBD2	NA	TRBV5-6	TGTGCCAGCAGCTTGGTTGGCGGGAGGGGTTTGGGGAACGAGCAGTACTTC	CASSLVGGRGLGNEQYF
TRBJ2-3	NA	NA	TRBV13	TGTGCCAGCAGATACCTACCCACAGATACGCAGTATTTT	CASRYLPTDTQYF
TRBJ2-5	NA	NA	TRBV10-2	TGCGCCAGCAGCCCGGGAGAGTTAAGAGGGACCCAGTACTTC	CASSPGELRGTQYF
TRBJ2-1	TRBD2	NA	TRBV6-5	TGTGCCAGCAGTCCAATACCCGGGGCGCGGGGGGAGCAGTTCTTC	CASSPIPGARGEQFF
TRBJ1-4	NA	once	TRBV7-2	TGTGCCAGCAGCTTAAACCCATTCGGGGAAAAACTGTTTTTT	CASSLNPFGEKLFF
TRBJ1-1	NA	NA	TRBV6-6	TGTGCCAGCAGTTACTCCTTAGCTGAGGCTTTCTTT	CASSYSLAEAFF
TRBJ2-7	TRBD2	NA	TRBV4-3	TGCGCCAGCAGCCAAGATAACCTAGCGGGGGGGACTTCCTACGAGCAGTACTTC	CASSQDNLAGGTSYEQYF
TRBJ1-1	NA	NA	TRBV4-3	TGCGCCAGCAGCCAAGACGACGTGTCGGGCACTGAAGCTTTCTTT	CASSQDDVSGTEAFF
TRBJ2-7	TRBD1	once	TRBV25-1	TGTGCCAGCAGATCAGGGGGTATTTTCTACGAGCAGTACTTC	CASRSGGIFYEQYF
TRBJ1-2	TRBD1	NA	TRBV7-9	TGTGCCAGCAGCCGGGACAGGGGCTATGGCTACACCTTC	CASSRDRGYGYTF
TRBJ2-1	NA	NA	TRBV7-2	TGTGCCAGCAGCTTAGGACACCTGCTTGAGCAGTTCTTC	CASSLGHLLEQFF
TRBJ2-3	TRBD2	NA	TRBV12-5	TGTGCTAGTTCGGGGGGTGGAGATACGCAGTATTTT	CASSGGGDTQYF
TRBJ1-2	NA	NA	TRBV2	TGTGCCAGCAGTTCCGACATCAACTATGGCTACACCTTC	CASSSDINYGYTF
TRBJ2-3	NA	NA	TRBV5-6	TGTGCCAGCAGCAGCGTTCGTTGGGGGGAAAGCACAGATACGCAGTATTTT	CASSSVRWGESTDTQYF
TRBJ1-1	NA	NA	TRBV29-1	TGCAGCGTGTTGAGGGGGGGGGTGAACACTGAAGCTTTCTTT	CSVLRGGVNTEAFF
TRBJ1-2	TRBD1	once	TRBV27	TGTGCCAGCAGTCCCAGGACAGGGGCAAACTATGGCTACACCTTC	CASSPRTGANYGYTF
TRBJ2-1	TRBD2	once	TRBV9	TGTGCCAGCAGCGTGGGAAGCGGGACCTCCTACAATGAGCAGTTCTTC	CASSVGSGTSYNEQFF
TRBJ2-7	TRBD1	NA	TRBV5-8	TGTGCCAGCAGCTTGGGTGGACAGGGGGGCGACGAGCAGTACTTC	CASSLGGQGGDEQYF
TRBJ2-2	NA	NA	TRBV5-4	TGTGCCAGCAGCTTGGCGTACGGGACCGGGGAGCTGTTTTTT	CASSLAYGTGELFF
TRBJ1-4	NA	NA	TRBV2	TGTGCCAGCAGTGAATACGGGACTCTAAGGGAAAAACTGTTTTTT	CASSEYGTLREKLFF
TRBJ1-4	NA	NA	TRBV29-1	TGCAGCGTCCTAAGGGGGGGGCGAAGCGAAAAACTGTTTTTT	CSVLRGGRSEKLFF
TRBJ2-1	TRBD2	NA	TRBV6-5	TGTGCCAGCAGTTACGGGGGGGGGCAGTTCTTC	CASSYGGGQFF
TRBJ2-3	TRBD2	NA	TRBV9	TGTGCCAGCAGCGCGAAGATTACTAGCGGGGTTGATACGCAGTATTTT	CASSAKITSGVDTQYF
TRBJ1-2	NA	NA	TRBV25-1	TGTGCCAGCAGTGAATGGGAAGGGGTTCCCTTCTATGGCTACACCTTC	CASSEWEGVPFYGYTF
TRBJ1-3	TRBD1	NA	TRBV29-1	TGCAGCGTTCAGCACGAGACAGGGGCTAATGGAAACACCATATATTTT	CSVQHETGANGNTIYF
TRBJ2-7	NA	NA	TRBV7-2	TGTGCCAGCACCCTAGAGGTCTCCTACGAGCAGTACTTC	CASTLEVSYEQYF
TRBJ2-7	NA	NA	TRBV11-3	TGTGCCAGCAGTTCTCAAGGGACTCCGGGGGAGCAGTACTTC	CASSSQGTPGEQYF
TRBJ2-1	NA	NA	TRBV28	TGTGCCAGCAGTTTATACCCGAGCTCCTACAATGAGCAGTTCTTC	CASSLYPSSYNEQFF
TRBJ1-2	TRBD1	few	TRBV7-2	TGTGCCAGCAGCTACGGACAGGACTATGGCTACACCTTC	CASSYGQDYGYTF
TRBJ2-1	TRBD2	NA	TRBV10-3	TGTGCCATCAGTGAGTCGGGGGGACTAGCGGGGGGCCCTAGGGAGCAGTTCTTC	CAISESGGLAGGPREQFF
TRBJ1-1	NA	NA	TRBV18	TGTGCCAGCTCACCGGCTGTCAGGGTGGAGACTTTCTTT	CASSPAVRVETFF
TRBJ2-7	NA	once	TRBV5-6	TGTGCCAGCAGCTCGGGACTTTACGAGCAGTACTTC	CASSSGLYEQYF
TRBJ2-3	NA	NA	TRBV18	TGTGCCAGCTCACAAGCGGGGACAACAGATACGCAGTATTTT	CASSQAGTTDTQYF
TRBJ1-1	TRBD1	NA	TRBV27	TGTGCCAGCAGGGTACAGGGGGCATCCCGGAACACTGAAGCTTTCTTT	CASRVQGASRNTEAFF
TRBJ1-1	NA	NA	TRBV7-9	TGTGCCAGCAGCTCGGACCAGGGGCCGGTCACTGAAGCTTTCTTT	CASSSDQGPVTEAFF
TRBJ2-1	TRBD2	NA	TRBV27	TGTGCCAGCAGTTTAGGGAAGCGGGGGGCCGTTTCTTACAATGAGCAGTTCTTC	CASSLGKRGAVSYNEQFF
TRBJ2-3	TRBD2	NA	TRBV11-3	TGTGCCAGCAGCCAGAGACTAGCGGGGACAGATACGCAGTATTTT	CASSQRLAGTDTQYF
TRBJ2-2	NA	NA	TRBV30	TGTGCCTGGAGTCCCCACTCGCCCGGGGAGCTGTTTTTT	CAWSPHSPGELFF
TRBJ2-1	TRBD1	NA	TRBV6-6	TGTGCCAGCAGTTCCTCGACAGGGAGCTCCTACAATGAGCAGTTCTTC	CASSSSTGSSYNEQFF
TRBJ2-4	TRBD1	NA	TRBV4-1	TGCGCCAGCAGCCAAGGGGGACAGGGGATTCGGGCCAAAAACATTCAGTACTTC	CASSQGGQGIRAKNIQYF
TRBJ2-2	NA	NA	TRBV27	TGTGCCAGCAGTTTATCGGCCAACACCGGGGAGCTGTTTTTT	CASSLSANTGELFF
TRBJ2-3	TRBD2	NA	TRBV6-7	TGTGCCAGCAGTTACTCGGTGGTAGCGGGAGGGCCCGATACGCAGTATTTT	CASSYSVVAGGPDTQYF
TRBJ2-1	TRBD1	once	TRBV4-2	TGTGCCAGCAGCCCAAGCTACCCGGGACAGGGGGCGCGAAATGAGCAGTTCTTC	CASSPSYPGQGARNEQFF
TRBJ2-1	TRBD2	NA	TRBV19	TGTGCCAGTAGTCCCCGAAGAGCGGGAGTGACCTACAATGAGCAGTTCTTC	CASSPRRAGVTYNEQFF
TRBJ1-4	NA	NA	TRBV30	TGTGCCTGGGGACACAGTGCAACTAATGAAAAACTGTTTTTT	CAWGHSATNEKLFF
TRBJ2-5	TRBD2	NA	TRBV27	TGTGCCAGCAGTTCCCCTAGCGGCCCCTTGGAGCAGTACTTC	CASSSPSGPLEQYF
TRBJ2-5	TRBD1	NA	TRBV28	TGTGCCAGCAGTCCTTGGACAGGGGGTCAAGAGCAGTACTTC	CASSPWTGGQEQYF